This passage covers 12 T cell receptor beta chains from one sample sequenced in a study of OX40 agonist ivuxolimab in advanced cancers. Profiling relied on immunoSEQ multiplex PCR, and the TCRdb table lists in-frame clones only, not all of them. This table has some 51,000 clones, approximately 83% appearing once. The sample in question was CD4+ or CD8+ T cells sorted from blood, obtained in a trial of the OX40 agonist ivuxolimab. These receptor sequences come from an adult with an advanced solid tumor such as melanoma, head and neck, liver or kidney cancer.

This clone was seen once. The chain employs TRBV10-3 and TRBJ2-7, with D possibly being TRBD2 (5 bases). The CDR3 runs 15 residues. Germline-derived CDR1 and CDR2 are ENHRY and SYGVKD. V lost 9 bases, J lost 2 bases, and 20 bases lay in between. Here the CDR3 DNA reads TGTGCCATAAGGACTCTCGAGTCGGTACCCTACGAGCAGTACTTC. It yields the protein CAIRTLESVPYEQYF.

A few counts support this clone. A read error is likely, as this CDR3 ends without the conserved phenylalanine or tryptophan. The V and J genes are TRBV10-2 and TRBJ1-6; D gene ambiguous. Trimming removed 3 bases at V and 0 bases at J, with 3 bases between. CDR3 length: 14 residues. Germline CDR1 is WSHSY and CDR2 is SAAADI. In nucleotides, the CDR3 is TGCGCCAGCAGTGACCACTCCTATAATTCACCCCTCCACCTT. It codes for CASSDHSYNSPLHL.

A word on this clone: The sample contains more than one DNA sequence encoding this CDR3. This chain joins TRBV6-4 and TRBJ2-5; D tentatively reads TRBD1 or TRBD2 (5 bases each). Germline values: CDR1 MRHNA, CDR2 SNTAGT. The ends were cut back, 1 base at V and 9 bases at J, with 9 bases in the middle. The CDR3 covers 12 residues. CDR3 amino acids: CASSDLLGAQYF. DNA for the CDR3: TGTGCCAGCAGTGACTTATTGGGGGCCCAGTACTTC.

The chain couples TRBV7-9 to TRBJ2-3, with unresolved D. V was shortened by 6 bases and J by 0 bases, with 10 bases between the two germline ends. CDR1 is SEHNR and CDR2 is FQNEAQ in the germline V gene (reference sequence). The CDR3 loop spans 14 amino acids. The CDR3 DNA sequence: TGTGCCAGCAGTTACGGTTCTAGCACAGATACGCAGTATTTT. It translates to CASSYGSSTDTQYF.

The rearrangement links TRBV10-3 to TRBJ2-3; tentatively, D is TRBD1 (6 bases). Germline V CDR1 and CDR2: ENHRY, SYGVKD. Trimming took off 0 bases at V and 4 bases at J, with 29 bases between the two ends. This CDR3 spans 21 amino acids. The CDR3 reads CAISESTEPLPQGHLSDTQYF. Here the CDR3 DNA reads TGTGCCATCAGTGAGTCGACAGAACCGTTACCTCAGGGGCATTTGTCAGATACGCAGTATTTT.

This clone has a handful of counts. The rearrangement links TRBV6-5 to TRBJ1-4; D unresolved. The V end was cut by 6 bases, the J end by 0 bases, with 11 bases between. The CDR3 runs 15 residues. Looked up from germline, CDR1 is MNHEY and CDR2 is SVGAGI. CDR3 sequence (DNA): TGTGCCAGCAGCTTACTCGCATCAACTAATGAAAAACTGTTTTTT. This encodes CASSLLASTNEKLFF.

The rearrangement uses TRBV2 and TRBJ1-4; no definite D call. Germline loops: CDR1 SNHLY, CDR2 FYNNEI. The CDR3 contains 16 residues. With 1 base removed from V and 0 bases from J, the gap between germline ends came to 9 bases. The CDR3 spells CASSEGLDATNEKLFF. CDR3 nucleotides: TGTGCCAGCAGTGAAGGGTTGGATGCAACTAATGAAAAACTGTTTTTT.

CDR3 nucleotides: TGTGCCAGCAGGCTACAGGGGGGCGGGGACACTGAAGCTTTCTTT. The encoded protein is CASRLQGGGDTEAFF. The chain carries TRBV6-5 and TRBJ1-1, with TRBD1 identical over 8 bases. The V segment lost 6 bases and the J segment 3 bases; nucleotides outside the gene matches: 9. The CDR3 consists of 15 residues. Germline CDR1 MNHEY, CDR2 SVGAGI.

The chain recombines TRBV11-3 with TRBJ2-1; no firm D call. V was shortened by 1 base and J by 0 bases, with 7 bases between the two germline ends. This CDR3 comprises 15 residues. CDR1 and CDR2 from the germline V gene are SGHNT and YENEEA. In nucleotides, the CDR3 is TGTGCCAGCAGCTTAGTGGTTAGCTCCTACAATGAGCAGTTCTTC. This encodes CASSLVVSSYNEQFF.

V and J are TRBV7-6 and TRBJ1-1; D perhaps matches TRBD1 (6 bases). CDR1 is SGHVS and CDR2 is FNYEAQ in the germline V gene. The V gene lost 0 bases and the J gene lost 1 base, with 9 bases spanning the gap. This CDR3 has 15 residues. The CDR3, as DNA: TGTGCCAGCAGCTTAGCTGGGACACCGAACACTGAAGCTTTCTTT. It encodes CASSLAGTPNTEAFF.

The chain uses TRBV19 and TRBJ1-1; D is possibly TRBD1 (6 bases). Germline-derived CDR1 and CDR2 are LNHDA and SQIVND (reference sequence). V was pared by 5 bases and J by 6 bases, with 16 bases between. The length of the CDR3 is 14 residues. This chain's CDR3 is CASSATGSVAEAFF. CDR3 nucleotide sequence: TGTGCCAGTAGTGCAACAGGGAGTGTCGCTGAAGCTTTCTTT.

This chain joins TRBV6-4 and TRBJ1-5; 7 bases map to TRBD1. Germline CDR1 is MRHNA and CDR2 is SNTAGT. The CDR3 has 15 amino acids. V trimming: 8 bases; J trimming: 5 bases; junction bases outside the gene matches: 12. In nucleotides, the CDR3 is TGTGCCAGCCGAGTTGCCCAGACAGGGCATCAGCCCCAGCATTTT. Translation: CASRVAQTGHQPQHF.